This TCR beta chain comes out of a study of Graves' ophthalmopathy and Graves' hyperthyroidism (dated by TCRdb to the late 2010s). As for the study more broadly: Stable hyperthyroidism was defined as no progression to ophthalmopathy within 18 months of follow-up. In five or six hyperthyroidism patients, T-cell repertoires of thyroid tissue and blood were compared. To explore V-J signatures distinguishing ophthalmopathy from hyperthyroidism, a discovery set of under 110 patients (roughly 45 ophthalmopathy, over 55 stable hyperthyroidism) was enrolled. To tell Graves' ophthalmopathy apart from Graves' hyperthyroidism, and to predict which patients would progress to ophthalmopathy, the study relied on TCR beta repertoire signatures. The independent validation cohort included under 20 hyperthyroidism patients plus 17 patients who later progressed from hyperthyroidism to ophthalmopathy. After sampling, hyperthyroidism patients received methimazole starting at 30 mg daily, and ophthalmopathy patients received high-dose intravenous methylprednisolone. In total, approximately 130 blood samples were TCR-sequenced: around 42 ophthalmopathy, around 75 hyperthyroidism and roughly 17 hyperthyroidism-to-ophthalmopathy patients. The paper's findings and limits, for the study overall: In validation, the model predicted ophthalmopathy progression with about 71% sensitivity and less than 80% specificity; roughly 11 predicted patients were CT-confirmed with GO in a median of approximately six months. In cross-validation, the 13-signature model distinguished ophthalmopathy from stable hyperthyroidism with about 87% sensitivity and around 81% specificity, and in the test set the corresponding values were roughly 78% and 74%. Sample size was not statistically predetermined, and group allocation was not concealed from the investigators. Most expanded thyroid clonotypes with frequency above 0.001 were also detected in blood, suggesting blood repertoires may reflect the thyroid immune response.

Ten or more counts support this clonotype. This receptor's antigen is unknown. No base quality values were provided; no much bigger clone lies one nucleotide off. For repertoire sequencing, the TCR beta CDR3 regions were amplified from RNA transcripts. The first round of RT-PCR was done with HTBI primers and the Qiagen OneStep RT-PCR kit, and was followed by a second round of multiplex PCR, then size selection and purification. The libraries underwent paired-end sequencing with 100 bp reads on an Illumina HiSeq2000. The paper's processing steps were these. SOAPnuke was used for read processing, and reads with adapters, uncalled bases, a mean Phred below 15, or no exact constant-primer or identifier match were discarded. COPE v1.2.5 was used to merge high-quality paired reads. Each unique nucleotide sequence was treated as a clonotype, and MiTCR v1.1 was used to align the clonotypes to the IMGT TRB V, D and J references. Only V-J combinations with frequency above 0.0001 were analysed, covering approximately 99% of repertoires. For each V-J combination, a TCR clonal expansion and chaos score was defined as F50 clonal expansion divided by the chaos observed in the TCRdist matrix. Welch's t-statistics and random forest were used to reduce features to about a dozen V-J combinations, which were fed into a naive Bayes classifier. Thyroid-blood repertoire similarity was quantified with the Morisita-Horn index. The public reads were quality trimmed at Q25 with fastp and then assembled into clones with MiXCR by TCRdb, keeping productive beta chains. Records with the same CDR3 protein are collapsed into one entry carrying the most frequent genes and DNA. Here the V and J calls rest on TCRdb's processing, not on the authors' analysis. The sample has some 1.1 million distinct CDR3 sequences on record, about two fifths of them singletons. The leading ten clones occupy 11% of the sample.

The hyperthyroidism patients were 18 to 65 years old and newly diagnosed, with a disease duration of less than 2 months. Patients with other autoimmune diseases, uncontrolled infections, pregnancy or lactation were excluded from the study. Diagnosis was based on clinical symptoms, serum thyroxine, TRAb, thyroid ultrasound and orbital computed tomography. Total RNA was extracted with Trizol reagent and quality-checked on an Agilent 2100 Bioanalyzer. Deletion took 1 base off V and 3 bases off J, with a span of 10 bases between the germline ends. The germline V gene (reference sequence) gives CDR1 as LNHNV and CDR2 as YYDKDF. From its cysteine to its phenylalanine, the CDR3 spans 14 amino acids. Kept here is only the CDR3 DNA, which spans 42 bases and is read in frame from base 1.

Material for sequencing was peripheral blood or thyroid tissue (not recorded which). The clonotype originates from an adult man with Graves' hyperthyroidism. The chain is made from TRBV15 and TRBJ2-7; a tentative D call is TRBD2 (5 bases match). The CDR3 sequence is CATSRAGLNYEQYF. The nucleotide sequence is TGTGCCACCAGCAGAGCCGGACTCAACTACGAGCAGTACTTC.